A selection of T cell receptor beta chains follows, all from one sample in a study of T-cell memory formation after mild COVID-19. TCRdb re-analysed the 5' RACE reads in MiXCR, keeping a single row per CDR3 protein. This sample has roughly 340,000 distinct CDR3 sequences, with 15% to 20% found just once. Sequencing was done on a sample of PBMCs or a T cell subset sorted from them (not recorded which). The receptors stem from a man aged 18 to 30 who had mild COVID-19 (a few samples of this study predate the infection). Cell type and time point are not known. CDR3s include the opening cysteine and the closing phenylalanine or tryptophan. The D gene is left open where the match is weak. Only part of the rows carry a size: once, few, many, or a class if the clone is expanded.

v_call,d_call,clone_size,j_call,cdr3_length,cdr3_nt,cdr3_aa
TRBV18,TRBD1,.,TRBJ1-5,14,TGTGCCAGCTCCCTCGGACAGGACGATCAGCCCCAGCATTTT,CASSLGQDDQPQHF
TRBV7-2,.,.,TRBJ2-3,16,TGTGCCAGCAGCTTAGCGGGACGGTTGAGCACAGATACGCAGTATTTT,CASSLAGRLSTDTQYF
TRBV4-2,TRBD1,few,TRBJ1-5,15,TGTGCCAGCAGCCCGGGGACAGGGAAGTTTCGGCCCCAGCATTTT,CASSPGTGKFRPQHF
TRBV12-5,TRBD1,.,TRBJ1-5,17,TGTGCTAGTGCATCGGGGACAGGGATCGGTGCATATCAGCCCCAGCATTTT,CASASGTGIGAYQPQHF
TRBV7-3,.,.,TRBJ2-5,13,TGTGCCAGCAGCTTCGAACTAGCCGACGCCCAGTACTTC,CASSFELADAQYF
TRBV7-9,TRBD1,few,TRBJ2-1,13,TGTGCCAGCAAGGGGGCGTTCTACAATGAGCAGTTCTTC,CASKGAFYNEQFF
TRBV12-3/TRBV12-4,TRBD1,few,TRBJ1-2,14,TGTGCCAGCAGTTTGACAGGGAGGTTGAGGGGCTACACCTTC,CASSLTGRLRGYTF
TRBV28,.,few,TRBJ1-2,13,TGTGCCAGCAGGACGACCGGCGGTAGTGGCTACACCTTC,CASRTTGGSGYTF
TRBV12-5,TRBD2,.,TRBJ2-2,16,TGTGCTAGTGGTTTGCCCGGACTAGCGGGTGCCGGGGAGCTGTTTTTT,CASGLPGLAGAGELFF
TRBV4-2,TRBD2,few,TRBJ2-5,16,TGTGCCAGCAGCCAGCCGGGAGGTAGGGAGGTAGAGACCCAGTACTTC,CASSQPGGREVETQYF